The rows below give T cell receptor beta chains drawn from one sample of a study of glioma-infiltrating T cells after dendritic cell vaccination. Repertoires were generated with immunoSEQ multiplex PCR, while TCRdb's copy carries only in-frame clones and drops some. The sample lists 90,000 to 140,000 clones; around 87% were seen once. Sequencing was performed on blood, taken after dendritic cell vaccination. These receptors were collected from a human donor with glioblastoma. Each CDR3 is given with its conserved first and last residue. A D gene is named only where the DNA matches it firmly. The size field is filled for only some rows; it gives once, few, many or a size class.

DNA	CDR3	size	J	V	D
TGCAGCGTTATGAGGGACAGCCGCGAGCAGTACTTC	CSVMRDSREQYF	once	TRBJ2-7	TRBV29-1	TRBD1
TGTGCCAGCAGCGTAGAGGGGTTCTCTGGAAACACCATATATTTT	CASSVEGFSGNTIYF	NA	TRBJ1-3	TRBV9	NA
TGTGCCAGCAGCTCCGGGACTAGCGTTTGGGAGACCCAGTACTTC	CASSSGTSVWETQYF	NA	TRBJ2-5	TRBV7-3	TRBD2
TGTGCCTGGAGCCTCACCTTGGGGCGGGAAACTGAAGCTTTCTTT	CAWSLTLGRETEAFF	NA	TRBJ1-1	TRBV30	NA
TGTGCCAGCCTACCCCCCGGGAGCAGGGTCGGGACCCAGTACTTC	CASLPPGSRVGTQYF	NA	TRBJ2-5	TRBV2	NA
TGTGCCAGCAGCCCGGGTATAGGTTATGGCTACACCTTC	CASSPGIGYGYTF	NA	TRBJ1-2	TRBV5-4	NA
TGTGCCAGTAGCTCCCAGCGGGGGGGCTTTATAGATACGCAGTATTTT	CASSSQRGGFIDTQYF	NA	TRBJ2-3	TRBV19	TRBD2
TGTGCCAGCAGTCCTTACGGCTCTGGAAACACCATATATTTT	CASSPYGSGNTIYF	NA	TRBJ1-3	TRBV27	NA
TGCGCCAGCAGCTATGTGGGACAGGGCGACAATGAGCAGTTCTTC	CASSYVGQGDNEQFF	NA	TRBJ2-1	TRBV5-1	TRBD1
TGTGCCAGTAGGTCACAGGGGGCCGTAGGCTACACCTTC	CASRSQGAVGYTF	NA	TRBJ1-2	TRBV19	TRBD1
TGTGCCAGCAGAGCCGGACTGAGCATGAACACTGAAGCTTTCTTT	CASRAGLSMNTEAFF	NA	TRBJ1-1	TRBV5-4	NA
TGTGCCAGCAGGGGGGCTAGCGGGAAGGAGACCCAGTACTTC	CASRGASGKETQYF	NA	TRBJ2-5	TRBV11-3	TRBD2
TGTGCCAGCAGTTACTCCGGGACTAGCGGGAGCTTCGAGCAGTACTTC	CASSYSGTSGSFEQYF	NA	TRBJ2-7	TRBV6-5	TRBD2
TGTGCCAGCAGGATCGACAGGGGGAGTCACAATGAGCAGTTCTTC	CASRIDRGSHNEQFF	NA	TRBJ2-1	TRBV6-1	TRBD1
TGTGCCAGCTCACCACGACGGCAGGGAGAGACCCAGTACTTC	CASSPRRQGETQYF	NA	TRBJ2-5	TRBV18	NA
TGTGCTAGTGGTCGCGGACAGGGGGCGGACGAGCAGTACTTC	CASGRGQGADEQYF	NA	TRBJ2-7	TRBV12-5	TRBD1
TGTGCCAGTAGTACAGGGATTGGCTACACCTTC	CASSTGIGYTF	once	TRBJ1-2	TRBV19	NA
TGTGCCAGCTCCCTGTTGGGACAGATAAACACCGGGGAGCTGTTTTTT	CASSLLGQINTGELFF	NA	TRBJ2-2	TRBV18	TRBD1
TGTGCCAGCAGCTTGACAGGGGAAGAGACCCAGTACTTC	CASSLTGEETQYF	NA	TRBJ2-5	TRBV11-3	TRBD1